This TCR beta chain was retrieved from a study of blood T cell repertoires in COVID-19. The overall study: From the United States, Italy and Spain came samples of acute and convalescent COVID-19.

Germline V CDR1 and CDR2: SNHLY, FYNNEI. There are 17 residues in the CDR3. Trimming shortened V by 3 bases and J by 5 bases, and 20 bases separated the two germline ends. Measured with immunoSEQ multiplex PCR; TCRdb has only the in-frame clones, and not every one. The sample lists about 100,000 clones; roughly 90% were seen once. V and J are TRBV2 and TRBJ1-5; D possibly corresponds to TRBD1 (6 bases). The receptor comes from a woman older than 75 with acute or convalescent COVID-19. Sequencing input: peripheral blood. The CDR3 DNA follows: TGTGCCAGCAGTGAGAGTGGGTATGGGGACACTTATCAGCCCCAGCATTTT. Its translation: CASSESGYGDTYQPQHF.